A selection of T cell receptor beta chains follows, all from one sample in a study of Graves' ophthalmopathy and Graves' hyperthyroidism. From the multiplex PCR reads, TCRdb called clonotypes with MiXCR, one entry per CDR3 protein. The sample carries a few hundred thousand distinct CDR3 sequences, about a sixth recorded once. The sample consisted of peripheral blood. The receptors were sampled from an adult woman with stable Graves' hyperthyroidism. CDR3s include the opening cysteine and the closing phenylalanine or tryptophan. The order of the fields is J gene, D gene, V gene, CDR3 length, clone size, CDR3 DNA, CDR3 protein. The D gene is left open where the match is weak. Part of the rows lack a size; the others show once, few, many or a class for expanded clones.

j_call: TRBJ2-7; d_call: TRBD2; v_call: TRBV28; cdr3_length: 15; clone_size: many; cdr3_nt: TGTGCCAGCAGTTTAAGCCTAGCGGGAGCCCACGAGCAGTACTTC; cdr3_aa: CASSLSLAGAHEQYF
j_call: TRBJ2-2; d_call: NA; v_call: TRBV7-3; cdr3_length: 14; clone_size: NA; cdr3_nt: TGTGCCAGCAGCCCAGAACCCGCGACCGGGGAGCTGTTTTTT; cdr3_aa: CASSPEPATGELFF
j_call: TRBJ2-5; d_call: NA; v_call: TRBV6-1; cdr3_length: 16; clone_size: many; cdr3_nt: TGTGCCAGCAGTCTATTGATTCCAGGCCTCATGGAGACCCAGTACTTC; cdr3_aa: CASSLLIPGLMETQYF
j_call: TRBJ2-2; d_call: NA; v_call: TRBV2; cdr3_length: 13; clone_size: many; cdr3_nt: TGTGCCCGGGGGAAGCAGATAGACGGGGAGCTGTTTTTT; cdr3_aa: CARGKQIDGELFF
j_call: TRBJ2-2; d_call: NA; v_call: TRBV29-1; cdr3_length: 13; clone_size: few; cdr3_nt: TGCAGCGTTGGGACAGTGGGGACCGGGGAGCTGTTTTTT; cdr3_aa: CSVGTVGTGELFF
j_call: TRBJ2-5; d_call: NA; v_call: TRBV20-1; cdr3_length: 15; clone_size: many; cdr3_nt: TGCAGTGCTAGAGATGGAGGGGCACTGGGAGAGGCCCAGTACTTC; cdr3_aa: CSARDGGALGEAQYF
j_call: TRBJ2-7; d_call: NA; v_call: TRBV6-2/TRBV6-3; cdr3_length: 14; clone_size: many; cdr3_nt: TGTGCCAGCAGAGACCGAGGGACCTCTGGGGGGCAGTACTTC; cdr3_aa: CASRDRGTSGGQYF
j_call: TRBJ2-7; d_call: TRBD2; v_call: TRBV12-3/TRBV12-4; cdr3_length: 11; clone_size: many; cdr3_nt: TGTGCCACCCAGGCGGGGGGGCGCAAGTACTTC; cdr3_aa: CATQAGGRKYF
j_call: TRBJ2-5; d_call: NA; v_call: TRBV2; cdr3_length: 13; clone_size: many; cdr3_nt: TGTGCCAGCAGTGGACAGCCTGGGGAGGCCCAGTACTTC; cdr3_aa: CASSGQPGEAQYF
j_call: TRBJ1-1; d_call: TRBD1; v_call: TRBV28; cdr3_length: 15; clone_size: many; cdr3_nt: TGTGCCAGCAGTTTTTTTGAGGGGGCGTACACTGAAGCTTTCTTT; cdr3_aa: CASSFFEGAYTEAFF
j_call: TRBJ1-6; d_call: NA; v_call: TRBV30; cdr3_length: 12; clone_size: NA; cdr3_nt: TGTGTCTGGAGTGTACATGCTTCACCCCTCCACTTT; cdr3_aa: CVWSVHASPLHF
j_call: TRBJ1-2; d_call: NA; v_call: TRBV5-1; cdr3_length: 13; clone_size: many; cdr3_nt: TGCGCCAGCAGCCAGACGGCTAACTATGGCTACACCTTC; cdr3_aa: CASSQTANYGYTF
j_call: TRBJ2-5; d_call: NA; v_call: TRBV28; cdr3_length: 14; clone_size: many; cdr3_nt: TGTGCCAGCAGTCAACAGCGGCGCGGAGAGACCCAGTACTTC; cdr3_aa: CASSQQRRGETQYF
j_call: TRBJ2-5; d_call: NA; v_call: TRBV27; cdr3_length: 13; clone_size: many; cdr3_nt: TGTGCCAGCACCGCACCTTATGGAGAGACCCAGTACTTC; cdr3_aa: CASTAPYGETQYF
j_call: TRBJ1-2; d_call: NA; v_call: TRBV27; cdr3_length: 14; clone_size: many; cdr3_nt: TGTGCCAGCAAGCCAGGACTAACTAACTATGGCTACACCTTC; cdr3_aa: CASKPGLTNYGYTF
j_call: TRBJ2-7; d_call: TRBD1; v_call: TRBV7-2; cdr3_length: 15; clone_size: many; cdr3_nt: TGTGCCAGCAGCCCAGACTCGGGACAGCTTTACGAGCAGTACTTC; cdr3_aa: CASSPDSGQLYEQYF
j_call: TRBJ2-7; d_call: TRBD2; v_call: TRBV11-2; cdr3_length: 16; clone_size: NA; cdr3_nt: TGTGCCAGCAGCTTTGGTGGTAGCGGGAGCGTCGACGAGCAGTACTTC; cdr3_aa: CASSFGGSGSVDEQYF
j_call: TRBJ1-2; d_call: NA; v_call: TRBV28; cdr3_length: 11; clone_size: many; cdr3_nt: TGTGCCAGCAACGGACTTAATGGCTACACCTTC; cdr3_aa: CASNGLNGYTF
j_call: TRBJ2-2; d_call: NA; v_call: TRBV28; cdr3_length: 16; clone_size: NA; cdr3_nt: TGTGCCAGCAGTCATCCGGCACAGTTCTACACCGGGGAGCTGTTTTTT; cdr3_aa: CASSHPAQFYTGELFF
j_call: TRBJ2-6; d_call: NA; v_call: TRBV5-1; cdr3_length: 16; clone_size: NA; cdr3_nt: TGCGCCAGCAGCACGACTGTATGGGCTGGGGCCAACGTCCTGACTTTC; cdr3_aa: CASSTTVWAGANVLTF